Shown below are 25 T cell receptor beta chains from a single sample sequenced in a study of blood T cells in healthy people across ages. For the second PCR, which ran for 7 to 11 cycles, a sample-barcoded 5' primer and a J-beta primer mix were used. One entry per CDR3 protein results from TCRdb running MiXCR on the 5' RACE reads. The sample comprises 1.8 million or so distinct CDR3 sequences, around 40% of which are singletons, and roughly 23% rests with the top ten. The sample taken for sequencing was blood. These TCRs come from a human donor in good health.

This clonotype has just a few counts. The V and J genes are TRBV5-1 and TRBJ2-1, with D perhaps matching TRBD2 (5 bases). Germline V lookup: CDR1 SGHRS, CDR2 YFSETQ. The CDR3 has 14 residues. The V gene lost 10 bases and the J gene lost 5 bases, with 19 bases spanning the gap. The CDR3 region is CAPLTRGSNNEQFF. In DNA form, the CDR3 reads TGCGCCCCCCTAACGCGAGGGTCAAACAATGAGCAGTTCTTC.

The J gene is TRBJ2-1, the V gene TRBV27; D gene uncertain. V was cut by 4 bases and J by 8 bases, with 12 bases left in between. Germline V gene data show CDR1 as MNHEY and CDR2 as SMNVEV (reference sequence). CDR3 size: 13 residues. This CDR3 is CASSWAITHEQFF. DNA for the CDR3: TGTGCCAGCAGTTGGGCCATTACTCATGAGCAGTTCTTC.

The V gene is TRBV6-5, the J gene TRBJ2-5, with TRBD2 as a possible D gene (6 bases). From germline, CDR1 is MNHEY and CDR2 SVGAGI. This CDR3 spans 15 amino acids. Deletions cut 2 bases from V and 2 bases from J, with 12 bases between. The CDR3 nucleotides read TGTGCCAGCAGTTACCTGGGGGGTTGGCAAGAGACCCAGTACTTC. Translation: CASSYLGGWQETQYF.

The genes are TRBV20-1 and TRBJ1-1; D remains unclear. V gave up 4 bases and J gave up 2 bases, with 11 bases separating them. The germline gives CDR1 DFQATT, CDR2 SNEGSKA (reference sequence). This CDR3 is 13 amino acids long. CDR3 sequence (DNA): TGCAGTGCTACAATTTCAAGTAACACTGAAGCTTTCTTT. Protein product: CSATISSNTEAFF.

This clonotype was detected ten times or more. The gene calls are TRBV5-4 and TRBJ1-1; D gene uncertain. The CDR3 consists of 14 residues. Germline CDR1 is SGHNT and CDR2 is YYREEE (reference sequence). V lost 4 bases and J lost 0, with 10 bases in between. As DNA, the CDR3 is TGTGCCAGCAGCGCCCAGTCCGTGAACACTGAAGCTTTCTTT. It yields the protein CASSAQSVNTEAFF.

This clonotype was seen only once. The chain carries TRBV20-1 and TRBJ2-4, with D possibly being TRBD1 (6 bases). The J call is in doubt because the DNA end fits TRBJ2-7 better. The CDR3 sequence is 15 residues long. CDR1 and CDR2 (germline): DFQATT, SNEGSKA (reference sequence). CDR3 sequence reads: CSASMPRGRTYEQYF. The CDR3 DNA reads TGCAGTGCTAGTATGCCCAGGGGTCGTACCTACGAGCAGTACTTC.

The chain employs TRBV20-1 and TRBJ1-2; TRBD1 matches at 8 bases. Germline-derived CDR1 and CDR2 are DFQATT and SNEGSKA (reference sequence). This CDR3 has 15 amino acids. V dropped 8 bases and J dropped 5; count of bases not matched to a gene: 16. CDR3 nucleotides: TGCAGTATCTTGGACAGGGTCAAAACACTATATGGCTACACCTTC. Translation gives CSILDRVKTLYGYTF.

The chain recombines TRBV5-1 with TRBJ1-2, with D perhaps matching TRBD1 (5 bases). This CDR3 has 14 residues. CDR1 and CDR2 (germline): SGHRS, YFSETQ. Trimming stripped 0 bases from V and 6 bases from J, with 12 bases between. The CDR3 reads CASSLVPREDGYTF. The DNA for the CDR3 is TGCGCCAGCAGCTTGGTTCCCAGGGAGGATGGCTACACCTTC.

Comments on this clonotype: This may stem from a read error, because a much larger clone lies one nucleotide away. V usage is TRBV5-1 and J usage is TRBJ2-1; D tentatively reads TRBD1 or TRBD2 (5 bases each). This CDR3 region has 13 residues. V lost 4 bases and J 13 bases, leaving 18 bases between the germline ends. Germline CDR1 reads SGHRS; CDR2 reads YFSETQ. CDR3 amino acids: CASSQRGAETQFF. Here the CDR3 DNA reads TGCGCCAGCAGCCAGAGGGGAGCGGAGACCCAGTTCTTC.

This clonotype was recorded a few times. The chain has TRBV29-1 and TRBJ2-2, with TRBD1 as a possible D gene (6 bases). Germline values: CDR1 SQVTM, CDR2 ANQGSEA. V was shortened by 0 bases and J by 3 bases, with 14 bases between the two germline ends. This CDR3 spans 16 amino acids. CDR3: CSVEDRVTGHTGELFF. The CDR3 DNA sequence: TGCAGCGTTGAAGATCGGGTAACAGGGCACACCGGGGAGCTGTTTTTT.

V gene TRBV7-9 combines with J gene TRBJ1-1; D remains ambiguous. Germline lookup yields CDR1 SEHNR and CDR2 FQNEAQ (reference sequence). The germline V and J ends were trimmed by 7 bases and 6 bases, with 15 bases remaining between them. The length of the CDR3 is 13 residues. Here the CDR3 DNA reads TGTGCCAGCACCCGGGGTGGAACGGCTGAAGCTTTCTTT. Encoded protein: CASTRGGTAEAFF.

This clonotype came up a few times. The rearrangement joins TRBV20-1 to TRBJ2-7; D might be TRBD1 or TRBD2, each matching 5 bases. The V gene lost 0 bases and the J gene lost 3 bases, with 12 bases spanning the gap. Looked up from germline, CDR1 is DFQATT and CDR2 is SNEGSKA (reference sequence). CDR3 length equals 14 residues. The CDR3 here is CSARDQGVGYEQYF. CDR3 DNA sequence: TGCAGTGCTAGAGACCAGGGAGTCGGCTACGAGCAGTACTTC.

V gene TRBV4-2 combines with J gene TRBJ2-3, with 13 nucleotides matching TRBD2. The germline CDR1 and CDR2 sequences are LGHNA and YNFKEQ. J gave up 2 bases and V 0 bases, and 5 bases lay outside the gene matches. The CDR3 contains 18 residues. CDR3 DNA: TGTGCCAGCAGCCAAGATCCGACTAGCGGGGGGCTCACAGATACGCAGTATTTT. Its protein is CASSQDPTSGGLTDTQYF.

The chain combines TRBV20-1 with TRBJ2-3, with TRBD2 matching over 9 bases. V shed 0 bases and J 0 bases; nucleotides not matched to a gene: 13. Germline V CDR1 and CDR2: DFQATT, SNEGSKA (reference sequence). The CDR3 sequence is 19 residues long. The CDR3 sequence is CSAREGGLSGGRSTDTQYF. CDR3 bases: TGCAGTGCTAGAGAAGGAGGGTTGAGCGGGGGGCGAAGCACAGATACGCAGTATTTT.

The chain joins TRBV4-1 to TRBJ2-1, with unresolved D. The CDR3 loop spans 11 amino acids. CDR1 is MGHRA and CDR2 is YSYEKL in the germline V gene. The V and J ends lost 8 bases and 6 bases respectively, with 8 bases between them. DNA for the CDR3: TGCGCCAGCGCTGGGGTCAATGAGCAGTTCTTC. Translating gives CASAGVNEQFF.

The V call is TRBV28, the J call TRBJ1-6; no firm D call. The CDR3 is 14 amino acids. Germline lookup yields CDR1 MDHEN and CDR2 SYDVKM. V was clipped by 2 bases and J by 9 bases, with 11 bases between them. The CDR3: CASSLNPDGSPLHF. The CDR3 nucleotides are TGTGCCAGCAGTTTAAATCCTGACGGTTCACCCCTCCACTTT.

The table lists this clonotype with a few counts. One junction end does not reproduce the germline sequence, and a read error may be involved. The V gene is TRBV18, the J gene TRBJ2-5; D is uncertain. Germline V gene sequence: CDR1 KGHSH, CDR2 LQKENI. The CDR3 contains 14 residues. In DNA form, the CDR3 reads TGTGCCAGCTCACCGGGAAGAACCAGTGAGATCCAGTACTTC. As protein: CASSPGRTSEIQYF.

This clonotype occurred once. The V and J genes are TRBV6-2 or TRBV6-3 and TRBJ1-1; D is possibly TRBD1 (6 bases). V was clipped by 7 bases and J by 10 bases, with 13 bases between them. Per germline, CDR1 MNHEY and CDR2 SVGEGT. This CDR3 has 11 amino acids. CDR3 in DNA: TGTGCCAGCACCCTGACAGGTGGAGCTTTCTTT. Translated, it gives CASTLTGGAFF.

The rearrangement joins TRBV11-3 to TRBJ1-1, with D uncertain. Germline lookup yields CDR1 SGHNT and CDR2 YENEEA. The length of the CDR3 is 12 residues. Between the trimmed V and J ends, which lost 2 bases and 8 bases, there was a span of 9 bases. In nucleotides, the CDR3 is TGTGCCAGCAGCTTATCCCTCTGGGAAGCTTTCTTT. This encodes CASSLSLWEAFF.

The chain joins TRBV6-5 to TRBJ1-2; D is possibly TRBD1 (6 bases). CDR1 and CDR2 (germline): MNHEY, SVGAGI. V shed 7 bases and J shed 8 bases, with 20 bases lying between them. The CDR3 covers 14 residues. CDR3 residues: CASKQTGQRGGYTF. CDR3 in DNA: TGTGCCAGCAAACAGACAGGCCAGCGAGGCGGCTACACCTTC.

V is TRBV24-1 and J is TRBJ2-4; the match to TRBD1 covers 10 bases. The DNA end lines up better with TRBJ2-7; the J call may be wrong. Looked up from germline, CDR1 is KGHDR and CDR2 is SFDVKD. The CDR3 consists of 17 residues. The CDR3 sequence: CATSDPAAGQGPHEQYF. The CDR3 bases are TGTGCCACCAGTGACCCGGCCGCGGGACAGGGGCCCCACGAGCAGTACTTC.

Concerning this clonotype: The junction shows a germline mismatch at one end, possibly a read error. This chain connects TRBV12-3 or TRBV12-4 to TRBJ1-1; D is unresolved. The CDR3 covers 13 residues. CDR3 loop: CASSRQMNTEVFF. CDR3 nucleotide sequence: TGTGCCAGCAGCCGTCAGATGAACACTGAAGTTTTCTTT.

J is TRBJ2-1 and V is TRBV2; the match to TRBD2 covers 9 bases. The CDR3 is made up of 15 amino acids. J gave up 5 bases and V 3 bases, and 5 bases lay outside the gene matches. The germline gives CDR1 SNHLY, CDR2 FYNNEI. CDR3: CASSEPGLANNEQFF. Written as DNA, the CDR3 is TGTGCCAGCAGTGAGCCGGGACTAGCCAACAATGAGCAGTTCTTC.

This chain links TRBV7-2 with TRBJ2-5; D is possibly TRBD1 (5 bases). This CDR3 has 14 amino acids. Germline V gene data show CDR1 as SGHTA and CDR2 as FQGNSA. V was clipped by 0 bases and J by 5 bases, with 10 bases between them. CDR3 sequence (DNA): TGTGCCAGCAGCTTAGCGGCCAGGGCGGAGACCCAGTACTTC. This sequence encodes CASSLAARAETQYF.

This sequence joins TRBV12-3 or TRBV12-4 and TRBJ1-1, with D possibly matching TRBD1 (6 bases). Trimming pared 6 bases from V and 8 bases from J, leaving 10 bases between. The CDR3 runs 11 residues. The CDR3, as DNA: TGTGCCAGCAGAGCAACAGGGGAAGCTTTCTTT. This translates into CASRATGEAFF.